This T cell receptor beta chain was identified during a study of cytomegalovirus exposure and HLA in healthy donors. With 60 Vbeta and 13 Jbeta primers, the PCR was carried out. Clones were read by immunoSEQ multiplex PCR, and TCRdb kept only the in-frame ones, dropping some. The table includes around 200,000 clones, approximately 80% detected once. The sequence was obtained from a man in his forties or fifties in good health and CMV-seronegative. Sequencing was carried out using PBMCs.

CDR3 DNA sequence: TGTGCCAGCAGTTTCGGGGAGGGCAGGGCTGGCGAGCAGTACTTC. This translates into CASSFGEGRAGEQYF. V usage is TRBV27 and J usage is TRBJ2-7; 7 bases align to TRBD2. V was clipped by 3 bases and J by 6 bases; unmatched bases: 11. Germline CDR1 reads MNHEY; CDR2 reads SMNVEV (reference sequence). CDR3 size: 15 residues.